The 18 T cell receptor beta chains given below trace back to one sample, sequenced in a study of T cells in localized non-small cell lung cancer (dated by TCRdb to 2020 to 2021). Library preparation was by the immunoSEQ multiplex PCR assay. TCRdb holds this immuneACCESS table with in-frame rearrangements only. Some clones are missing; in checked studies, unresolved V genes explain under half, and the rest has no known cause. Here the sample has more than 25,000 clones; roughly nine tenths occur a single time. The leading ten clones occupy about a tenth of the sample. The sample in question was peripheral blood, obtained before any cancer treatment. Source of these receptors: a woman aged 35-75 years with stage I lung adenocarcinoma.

The CDR3 sequence is CASSIQVYSNQPQHF. The CDR3 DNA is TGTGCCAGTAGTATACAGGTCTATAGCAATCAGCCCCAGCATTTT. This chain joins TRBV19 and TRBJ1-5; no clear D. The length of the CDR3 is 15 residues. Germline-derived CDR1 and CDR2 are LNHDA and SQIVND (reference sequence). V was pared by 2 bases and J by 0 bases, with 8 bases between.

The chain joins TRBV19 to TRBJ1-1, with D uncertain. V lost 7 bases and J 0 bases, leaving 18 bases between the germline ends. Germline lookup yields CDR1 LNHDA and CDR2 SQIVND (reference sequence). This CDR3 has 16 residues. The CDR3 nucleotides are TGTGCCAGTAAAACGAACACGTTGGGCTTGAACACTGAAGCTTTCTTT. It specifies CASKTNTLGLNTEAFF.

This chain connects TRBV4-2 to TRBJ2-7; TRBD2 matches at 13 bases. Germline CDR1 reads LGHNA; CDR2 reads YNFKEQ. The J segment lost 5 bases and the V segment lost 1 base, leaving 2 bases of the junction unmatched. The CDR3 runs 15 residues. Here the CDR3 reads CASSQAGLAGDEQYF. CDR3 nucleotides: TGTGCCAGCAGCCAAGCAGGACTAGCGGGAGACGAGCAGTACTTC.

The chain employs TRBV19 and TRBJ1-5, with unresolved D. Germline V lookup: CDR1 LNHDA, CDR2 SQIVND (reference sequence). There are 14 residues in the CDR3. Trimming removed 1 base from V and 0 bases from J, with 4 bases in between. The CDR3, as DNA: TGTGCCAGTAGTATAGGTCTTAGCAATCAGCCCCAGCATTTT. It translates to CASSIGLSNQPQHF.

The CDR3 loop reads CAWSAGSLYSPLHF. CDR3 sequence (DNA): TGTGCCTGGAGCGCAGGGAGTTTGTATTCACCCCTCCACTTT. The genes are TRBV30 and TRBJ1-6; possibly TRBD1 for D (5 bases). This CDR3 is built from 14 residues. Per germline, CDR1 GTSNPN and CDR2 SVGIG (reference sequence). With 3 bases removed from V and 8 bases from J, the gap between germline ends came to 14 bases.

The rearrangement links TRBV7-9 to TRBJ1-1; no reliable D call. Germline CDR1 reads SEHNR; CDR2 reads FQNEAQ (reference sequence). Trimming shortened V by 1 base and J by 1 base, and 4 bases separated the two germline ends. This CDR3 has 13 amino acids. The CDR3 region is CASSLGQNTEAFF. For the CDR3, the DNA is TGTGCCAGCAGCTTAGGACAGAACACTGAAGCTTTCTTT.

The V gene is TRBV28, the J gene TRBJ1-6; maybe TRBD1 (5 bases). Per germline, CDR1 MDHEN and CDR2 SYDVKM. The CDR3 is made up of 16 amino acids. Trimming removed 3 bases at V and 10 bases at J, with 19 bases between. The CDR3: CASSLGRFGHISPLHF. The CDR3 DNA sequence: TGTGCCAGCAGTTTGGGTCGATTTGGACATATCTCACCCCTCCACTTT.

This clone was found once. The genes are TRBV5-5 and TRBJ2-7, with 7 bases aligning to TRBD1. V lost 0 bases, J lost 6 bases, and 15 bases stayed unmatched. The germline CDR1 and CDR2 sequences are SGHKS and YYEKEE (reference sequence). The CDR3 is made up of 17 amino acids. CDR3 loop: CASSLGFTRGLASEQYF. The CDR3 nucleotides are TGTGCCAGCAGCTTGGGCTTCACTAGGGGGCTGGCATCCGAGCAGTACTTC. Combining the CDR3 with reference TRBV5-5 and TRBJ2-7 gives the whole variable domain DAGVTQSPTHLIKTRGQQVTLRCSPISGHKSVSWYQQVLGQGPQFIFQYYEKEERGRGNFPDRFSARQFPNYSSELNVNALLLGDSALYLCASSLGFTRGLASEQYFGPGTRLTVT.

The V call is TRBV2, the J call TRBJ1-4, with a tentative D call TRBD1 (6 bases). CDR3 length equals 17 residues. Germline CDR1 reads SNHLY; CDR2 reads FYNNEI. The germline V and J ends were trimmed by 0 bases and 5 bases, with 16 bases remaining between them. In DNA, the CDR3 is TGTGCCAGCAGTGAAGCGCTTCGTGGACAGCCGAATGAAAAACTGTTTTTT. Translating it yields CASSEALRGQPNEKLFF.

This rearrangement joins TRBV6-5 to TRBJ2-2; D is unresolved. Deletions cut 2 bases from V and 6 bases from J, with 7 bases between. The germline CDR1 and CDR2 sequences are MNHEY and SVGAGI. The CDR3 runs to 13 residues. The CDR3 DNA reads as TGTGCCAGCAGTTACCGTAAGGCCGGGGAGCTGTTTTTT. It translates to CASSYRKAGELFF.

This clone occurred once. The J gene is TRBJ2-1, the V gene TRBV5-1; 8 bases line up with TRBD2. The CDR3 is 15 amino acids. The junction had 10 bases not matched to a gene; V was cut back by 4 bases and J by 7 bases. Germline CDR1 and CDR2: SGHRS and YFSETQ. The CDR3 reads CASSPPSGGGNEQFF. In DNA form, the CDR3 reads TGCGCCAGCAGCCCCCCTTCCGGGGGGGGGAATGAGCAGTTCTTC.

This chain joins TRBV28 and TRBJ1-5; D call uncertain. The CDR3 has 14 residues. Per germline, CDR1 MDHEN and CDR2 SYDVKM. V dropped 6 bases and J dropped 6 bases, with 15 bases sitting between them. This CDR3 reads CASSPSSAGQPQHF. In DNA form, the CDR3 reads TGTGCCAGCAGCCCGAGTTCGGCGGGTCAGCCCCAGCATTTT.

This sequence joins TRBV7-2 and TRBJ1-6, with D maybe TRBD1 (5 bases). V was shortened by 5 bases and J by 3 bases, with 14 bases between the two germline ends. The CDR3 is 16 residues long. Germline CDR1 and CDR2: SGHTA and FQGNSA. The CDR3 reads CASSPQGLGYNSPLHF. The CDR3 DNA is TGTGCCAGCAGCCCCCAGGGACTTGGCTATAATTCACCCCTCCACTTT.

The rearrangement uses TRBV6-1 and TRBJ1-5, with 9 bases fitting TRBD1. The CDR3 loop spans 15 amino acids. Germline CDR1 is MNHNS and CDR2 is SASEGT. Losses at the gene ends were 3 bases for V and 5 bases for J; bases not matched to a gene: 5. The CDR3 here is CASSDPGTGYQPQHF. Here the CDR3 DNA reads TGTGCCAGCAGTGATCCGGGGACAGGGTATCAGCCCCAGCATTTT.

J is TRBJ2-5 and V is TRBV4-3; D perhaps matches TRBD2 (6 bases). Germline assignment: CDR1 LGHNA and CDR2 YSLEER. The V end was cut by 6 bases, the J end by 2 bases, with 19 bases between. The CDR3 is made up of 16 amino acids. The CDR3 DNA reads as TGCGCCAGCAGTGGAGGGGTCGGGACTTCACAAGAGACCCAGTACTTC. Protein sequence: CASSGGVGTSQETQYF.

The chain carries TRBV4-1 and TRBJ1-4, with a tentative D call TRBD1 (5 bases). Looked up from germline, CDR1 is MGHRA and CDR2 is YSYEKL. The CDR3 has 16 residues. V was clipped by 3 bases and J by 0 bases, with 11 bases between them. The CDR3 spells CASSQRGHPTNEKLFF. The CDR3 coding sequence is TGCGCCAGCAGCCAGCGAGGACACCCAACTAATGAAAAACTGTTTTTT.

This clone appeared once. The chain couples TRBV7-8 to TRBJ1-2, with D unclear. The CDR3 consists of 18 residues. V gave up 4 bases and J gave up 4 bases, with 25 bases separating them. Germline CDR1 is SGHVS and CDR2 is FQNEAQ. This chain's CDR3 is CASSSPGTANRGGYGYTF. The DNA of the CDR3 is TGTGCCAGCAGCTCCCCCGGAACAGCAAATCGGGGAGGCTATGGCTACACCTTC.

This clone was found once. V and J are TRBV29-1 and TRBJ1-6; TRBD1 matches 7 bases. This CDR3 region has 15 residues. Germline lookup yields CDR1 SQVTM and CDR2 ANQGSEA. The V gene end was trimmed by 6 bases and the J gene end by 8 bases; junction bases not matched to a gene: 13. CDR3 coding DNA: TGCAGCGTGTCACAGGGGATGAGCAGGGATTCACCCCTCCACTTT. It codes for CSVSQGMSRDSPLHF.